The 4 T cell receptor beta chains given below trace back to one sample, sequenced in a study of identical twins. One entry per CDR3 protein results from TCRdb running MiXCR on the 5' RACE reads. This sample carries approximately 500,000 distinct CDR3 sequences, approximately 14% of them seen once, and the ten largest clones take more than 0.4%. The same specimen was also included in a second study, on yellow fever vaccine responses in identical twins.

The material sequenced was CD4+ T cells sorted from blood. The origin of the receptors is a woman aged 18-30 years in good health.

This clonotype occurred a few times. This chain links TRBV29-1 with TRBJ2-5, with 9 bases matching TRBD2. CDR1 and CDR2 from the germline V gene are SQVTM and ANQGSEA. Losses at the gene ends were 4 bases for V and 2 bases for J; bases not matched to a gene: 8. The CDR3 is 15 amino acids. CDR3 amino acids: CSVATSGGTQETQYF. The CDR3 DNA follows: TGCAGCGTTGCTACCAGCGGGGGGACTCAAGAGACCCAGTACTTC.

V and J are TRBV6-1 and TRBJ1-5; TRBD1 agrees at 8 bases. After removal of 4 bases from V and 7 bases from J, the junction contained 9 bases not matched to a gene. From germline, CDR1 is MNHNS and CDR2 SASEGT. The CDR3 spans 15 residues. DNA for the CDR3: TGTGCCAGCAGTGGGTGGCAGGGGGCAAGCCAGCCCCAGCATTTT. Its translation is CASSGWQGASQPQHF.

The chain combines TRBV5-1 with TRBJ1-1; weak D call: TRBD1 (5 bases). Looked up from germline, CDR1 is SGHRS and CDR2 is YFSETQ. This CDR3 is built from 14 residues. The ends were cut back, 5 bases at V and 1 base at J, with 12 bases in the middle. Written as DNA, the CDR3 is TGCGCCAGCAGGGTGGGGACCTCGAACACTGAAGCTTTCTTT. It encodes CASRVGTSNTEAFF.

Points on this clonotype: A read error may produce the germline difference seen at one junction end. The genes are TRBV20-1 and TRBJ2-2, with 8 bases lining up with TRBD1. The CDR3 is made up of 13 amino acids. Germline V lookup: CDR1 DFQATT, CDR2 SNEGSKA (reference sequence). CDR3 protein: CSARTGNNGELFF. The CDR3 DNA is TGCAGTGCAAGGACAGGGAACAACGGGGAGCTGTTTTTT.